The source of this T cell receptor beta chain is a study of T cells in Graves' hyperthyroidism and ophthalmopathy. What was amplified from RNA transcripts were TCR beta CDR3 regions. HTBI primers were employed in a first-round RT-PCR of the TCR CDR3. TCRdb re-called the multiplex PCR reads through MiXCR, storing one row per CDR3 protein. The data hold 530,000 or so distinct CDR3 sequences, with 24% observed a single time. The V and J ends lost 0 bases and 8 bases respectively, with 11 bases between them. The CDR3 covers 13 residues. Germline values: CDR1 SGDLS, CDR2 YYNGEE. The chain uses TRBV9 and TRBJ1-2, with no clear D. Input material: blood. This TCR derives from a woman aged 25-40 years with Graves' ophthalmopathy. This chain's CDR3 is CASSVGSGQGYTF. The DNA of the CDR3 is TGTGCCAGCAGCGTAGGGAGTGGGCAAGGCTACACCTTC.